This T cell receptor (beta chain) was observed in a study of blood T cell repertoires in COVID-19. The CDR3 consists of 13 residues. V was clipped by 1 base and J by 2 bases, with 5 bases between them. Germline CDR1 and CDR2: MNHNS and SASEGT. Measured with immunoSEQ multiplex PCR; TCRdb has only the in-frame clones, and not every one. The repertoire includes 150,000 to 200,000 clones, about 80% of them detected once, and 5.5% to 7.5% sits in the top ten. Sequenced material: peripheral blood. This receptor was obtained from a woman aged 40-49 years with COVID-19, enrolled during active disease. J is TRBJ1-1 and V is TRBV6-1; no clear D. CDR3 coding DNA: TGTGCCAGCAGTGAAGTCTTAAACACTGAAGCTTTCTTT. This sequence encodes CASSEVLNTEAFF.